Listed below are T cell receptor beta chains from one sample, sequenced in a study of blood T cell repertoires in COVID-19. The data were produced by immunoSEQ multiplex PCR, yet TCRdb's version contains in-frame clones alone and is incomplete. The table shows around 100,000 clones, with about 81% occurring only once. The material sequenced was peripheral blood. These receptors were obtained from a man aged 65 to 79 with acute or convalescent COVID-19. Both conserved end residues are part of each CDR3. A D gene is named only where the DNA matches it firmly. Size values are once, few and many counts, or a class for expanded clones, and some rows have none.

.	TRBV3-1/TRBV3-2	TRBJ1-2	.	CASSRTGNYGYTF	TGTGCCAGCAGCCGTACAGGGAACTATGGCTACACCTTC
few	TRBV28	TRBJ2-7	TRBD2	CASSLWGGSAEQYF	TGTGCCAGCAGTTTATGGGGAGGGTCGGCCGAGCAGTACTTC
.	TRBV5-6	TRBJ1-2	.	CASELRGFNYGYTF	TGTGCCAGCGAATTGCGAGGGTTTAACTATGGCTACACCTTC
.	TRBV30	TRBJ2-7	.	CAWGRSYEQYF	TGTGCCTGGGGCCGTTCCTACGAGCAGTACTTC
.	TRBV19	TRBJ1-5	.	CASSILLVSLYSNQPQHF	TGTGCCAGTAGTATCCTCTTGGTATCCCTCTATAGCAATCAGCCCCAGCATTTT
.	TRBV30	TRBJ1-2	TRBD1	CAWSLKGRGPGGYTF	TGTGCCTGGAGTCTTAAAGGCAGGGGGCCAGGGGGCTACACCTTC
few	TRBV12-3/TRBV12-4	TRBJ1-1	TRBD1	CASSLTGAEAFF	TGTGCCAGCAGTTTAACAGGGGCTGAAGCTTTCTTT
few	TRBV7-2	TRBJ1-5	TRBD1	CASRSATGWNQPQHF	TGTGCCAGCAGGTCCGCGACAGGGTGGAATCAGCCCCAGCATTTT
.	TRBV5-1	TRBJ1-2	TRBD1	CASSFSTGEDGYTF	TGCGCCAGCAGCTTCTCGACAGGGGAAGATGGCTACACCTTC
once	TRBV11-2	TRBJ1-6	.	CASTRKMDSYNSPLHF	TGTGCCAGCACCCGGAAAATGGACAGTTATAATTCACCCCTCCACTTT
.	TRBV11-2	TRBJ2-2	.	CASSLGQAGELFF	TGTGCCAGCAGCTTAGGGCAGGCCGGGGAGCTGTTTTTT
.	TRBV6-5	TRBJ2-3	TRBD1	CASSLDRGSDTQYF	TGTGCCAGCAGTCTGGACAGGGGCTCAGATACGCAGTATTTT
once	TRBV5-4	TRBJ2-1	TRBD2	CASSFPSGGADNEQFF	TGTGCCAGCAGCTTCCCCAGCGGGGGGGCCGACAATGAGCAGTTCTTC
.	TRBV19	TRBJ2-1	TRBD1	CASSRGQGRGGEQFF	TGTGCCAGTAGTAGGGGACAGGGTAGAGGGGGGGAGCAGTTCTTC
.	TRBV20-1	TRBJ1-2	.	CSSSVNYGYTF	TGCAGTTCATCAGTGAACTATGGCTACACCTTC
.	TRBV5-1	TRBJ2-2	.	CASSSTPRGTGAGELFF	TGCGCCAGCAGCTCAACCCCCAGGGGGACTGGAGCCGGGGAGCTGTTTTTT
.	TRBV7-8	TRBJ1-2	.	CASSPYYHRVTGYGYTF	TGTGCCAGCAGCCCGTACTACCACAGGGTGACCGGCTATGGCTACACCTTC
.	TRBV4-1	TRBJ2-1	TRBD1	CASSQVGVRQGATNNEQFF	TGCGCCAGCAGCCAAGTAGGTGTAAGACAGGGAGCAACCAACAATGAGCAGTTCTTC
.	TRBV5-1	TRBJ2-2	TRBD2	CASSSGLAGGVNTGELFF	TGCGCCAGCAGCTCGGGACTAGCGGGGGGTGTGAACACCGGGGAGCTGTTTTTT
.	TRBV5-1	TRBJ2-7	TRBD2	CASSSGGGTSYEQYF	TGCGCCAGCAGCTCGGGAGGTGGCACCTCCTACGAGCAGTACTTC
once	TRBV6-5	TRBJ2-2	TRBD1	CASSPGTGGTGELFF	TGTGCCAGCAGCCCCGGGACAGGGGGCACCGGGGAGCTGTTTTTT
.	TRBV19	TRBJ1-2	TRBD1	CASSTPLGQGYGYTF	TGTGCCAGTAGTACGCCATTGGGACAGGGGTACGGCTACACCTTC
few	TRBV12-3/TRBV12-4	TRBJ1-1	.	CASTQYSTEAFF	TGTGCCAGCACCCAATACAGCACTGAAGCTTTCTTT
.	TRBV20-1	TRBJ2-1	TRBD2	CSASHGRTSGSVSEQFF	TGCAGTGCTAGTCATGGGAGGACTAGCGGGAGTGTCAGTGAGCAGTTCTTC
few	TRBV12-3/TRBV12-4	TRBJ2-7	.	CASSSFSYEQYF	TGTGCCAGCAGTTCCTTTAGCTACGAGCAGTACTTC
few	TRBV12-5	TRBJ2-1	TRBD2	CASGLGLNKFTGLAGGHSSNEQFF	TGTGCTAGTGGTTTGGGACTCAACAAATTTACGGGACTAGCGGGAGGACACTCAAGCAATGAGCAGTTCTTC
.	TRBV5-1	TRBJ1-2	TRBD1	CASSLDRIGYGYTF	TGCGCCAGCAGCCTGGACAGGATTGGCTATGGCTACACCTTC
.	TRBV6-4	TRBJ2-1	TRBD2	CASSDSRTSYNEQFF	TGTGCCAGCAGTGACTCCCGGACTAGTTACAATGAGCAGTTCTTC
.	TRBV6-1	TRBJ1-4	.	CASSEVSGRSNEKLFF	TGTGCCAGCAGTGAGGTCTCGGGTCGGTCTAATGAAAAACTGTTTTTT
.	TRBV29-1	TRBJ2-7	TRBD2	CSVSFGSGGQDEQYF	TGCAGCGTTTCCTTTGGGTCGGGGGGGCAGGACGAGCAGTACTTC
.	TRBV3-1/TRBV3-2	TRBJ2-7	TRBD1	CASSHRTGLNEQYF	TGTGCCAGCAGCCACCGGACAGGGTTGAACGAGCAGTACTTC
.	TRBV27	TRBJ2-1	.	CASSPSFGFGSYNEQFF	TGTGCCAGCAGTCCAAGTTTCGGGTTTGGGTCCTACAATGAGCAGTTCTTC
.	TRBV5-1	TRBJ2-1	TRBD2	CASSLTGTSNEQFF	TGCGCCAGCAGCTTGACCGGGACTAGCAATGAGCAGTTCTTC
.	TRBV28	TRBJ1-2	.	CASTLTGLSFYGYTF	TGTGCCAGCACTTTGACAGGCTTATCATTCTATGGCTACACCTTC
once	TRBV5-4	TRBJ2-1	TRBD2	CASSLDPAGAYNEQFF	TGTGCCAGCAGCTTGGATCCGGCGGGGGCCTACAATGAGCAGTTCTTC
once	TRBV5-1	TRBJ2-3	TRBD1	CASLGDRDTDTQYF	TGCGCCAGCTTGGGCGACAGGGACACAGATACGCAGTATTTT
.	TRBV5-8	TRBJ2-1	TRBD2	CASSTGTSGRNEQFF	TGTGCCAGCAGCACCGGGACTAGCGGGAGGAATGAGCAGTTCTTC
.	TRBV5-5	TRBJ1-2	.	CASSLVAGANYGYTF	TGTGCCAGCAGCTTGGTGGCAGGGGCTAACTATGGCTACACCTTC
.	TRBV7-8	TRBJ1-4	.	CASSHRRGEKLFF	TGTGCCAGCAGCCATCGCCGAGGAGAAAAACTGTTTTTT
few	TRBV5-1	TRBJ2-2	TRBD1	CASTRPGQGGTGELFF	TGCGCCAGCACCAGACCGGGACAGGGGGGCACCGGGGAGCTGTTTTTT
.	TRBV24-1	TRBJ1-2	.	CATSGGRDNNYGYTF	TGTGCCACCAGTGGGGGCAGGGATAATAACTATGGCTACACCTTC
.	TRBV5-1	TRBJ1-4	.	CASSPGTNEKLFF	TGCGCCAGCAGCCCCGGAACTAATGAAAAACTGTTTTTT
.	TRBV7-2	TRBJ1-3	.	CASISDTAGNTIYF	TGTGCCAGCATCTCGGACACTGCTGGAAACACCATATATTTT
.	TRBV7-2	TRBJ1-2	TRBD1	CASSFTAGGNYGYTF	TGTGCCAGCAGCTTTACCGCAGGGGGCAACTATGGCTACACCTTC
.	TRBV6-1	TRBJ2-3	TRBD2	CASSGHRTSGGFTDTQYF	TGTGCCAGCAGTGGGCATAGGACTAGCGGGGGGTTCACAGATACGCAGTATTTT
.	TRBV6-5	TRBJ1-1	TRBD1	CASSQRGTGDTEAFF	TGTGCCAGCAGTCAAAGGGGGACAGGGGACACTGAAGCTTTCTTT
.	TRBV2	TRBJ1-2	.	CARSEGGGYGYTF	TGTGCCCGCAGTGAGGGGGGGGGCTATGGCTACACCTTC
once	TRBV5-1	TRBJ2-5	.	CASSEDRQETQYF	TGCGCCAGCAGCGAGGACAGACAAGAGACCCAGTACTTC
.	TRBV6-1	TRBJ1-6	TRBD1	CASSGQGSNSYNSPLHF	TGTGCCAGCAGTGGACAGGGGTCCAACTCCTATAATTCACCCCTCCACTTT
once	TRBV28	TRBJ2-3	TRBD1	CASRGTGGAWGFSTDTQYF	TGTGCCAGCAGAGGGACAGGGGGCGCCTGGGGTTTTAGCACAGATACGCAGTATTTT
.	TRBV7-3	TRBJ2-1	.	CASSTTGRNFYNEQFF	TGTGCCAGCAGCACGACAGGGAGGAACTTCTACAATGAGCAGTTCTTC
.	TRBV28	TRBJ1-2	.	CASSYQQGGYTF	TGTGCCAGCAGTTATCAGCAGGGTGGCTACACCTTC
.	TRBV6-1	TRBJ1-1	.	CASSVNPRGLNTEAFF	TGTGCCAGCAGTGTCAACCCCCGGGGATTGAACACTGAAGCTTTCTTT
.	TRBV27	TRBJ2-7	TRBD2	CASSMRTSGTPYEQYF	TGTGCCAGCAGTATGAGGACTAGCGGGACCCCCTACGAGCAGTACTTC
.	TRBV2	TRBJ2-7	.	CASGTGLEQYF	TGTGCCAGCGGCACAGGGCTCGAGCAGTACTTC
.	TRBV19	TRBJ2-1	.	CASSTTGTSWNEQFF	TGTGCCAGTAGTACAACAGGGACCTCTTGGAATGAGCAGTTCTTC